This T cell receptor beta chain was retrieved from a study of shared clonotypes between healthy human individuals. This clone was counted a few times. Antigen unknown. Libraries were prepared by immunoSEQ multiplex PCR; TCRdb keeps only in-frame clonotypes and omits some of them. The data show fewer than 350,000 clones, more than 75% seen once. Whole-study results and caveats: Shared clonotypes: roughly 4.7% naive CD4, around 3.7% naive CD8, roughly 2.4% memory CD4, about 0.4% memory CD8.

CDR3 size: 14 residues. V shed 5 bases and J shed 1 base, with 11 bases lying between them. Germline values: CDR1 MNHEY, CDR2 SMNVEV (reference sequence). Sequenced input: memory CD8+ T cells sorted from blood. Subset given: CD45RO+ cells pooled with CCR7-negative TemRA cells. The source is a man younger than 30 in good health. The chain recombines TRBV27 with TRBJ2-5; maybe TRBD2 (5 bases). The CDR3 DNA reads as TGTGCCAGCAGTCCCCTGGAGGCCCAAGAGACCCAGTACTTC. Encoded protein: CASSPLEAQETQYF.